Listed below are T cell receptor beta chains from one sample, sequenced in a study of T-cell memory formation after mild COVID-19. From the 5' RACE reads, TCRdb called clonotypes with MiXCR, one entry per CDR3 protein. This sample carries hundreds of thousands of distinct CDR3 sequences, roughly 13% of them seen once, and the ten largest clones take around a fifth. Sample: PBMCs or a T cell subset sorted from them (not recorded which). Receptors originate from a man aged 18-30 years who had mild COVID-19 (a few samples of this study predate the infection). Cell type and time point are not known. The CDR3 runs from the conserved cysteine through the conserved F or W. The order of the fields is J gene, V gene, D gene, clone size, CDR3 DNA, CDR3 protein. A D gene is named only where the DNA matches it firmly. Size is stated for part of the rows, as once, few or many counts, or as a class when the clone is expanded.

j_call: TRBJ2-7; v_call: TRBV7-9; d_call: TRBD1; clone_size: many; cdr3_nt: TGTGCCAGCAGCTCGAGGGGGCGACAGGGAAGGTCCTACGAGCAGTACTTC; cdr3_aa: CASSSRGRQGRSYEQYF
j_call: TRBJ2-7; v_call: TRBV6-1; d_call: -; clone_size: few; cdr3_nt: TGTGCCAGCAGCACAGAGACAGGCTCCTACGAGCAGTACTTC; cdr3_aa: CASSTETGSYEQYF
j_call: TRBJ2-5; v_call: TRBV5-1; d_call: -; clone_size: -; cdr3_nt: TGCGCCAGCGCCCCGACCCAGTACTTC; cdr3_aa: CASAPTQYF
j_call: TRBJ2-7; v_call: TRBV7-8; d_call: -; clone_size: -; cdr3_nt: TGTGCCAGCAGCCCGTGGGTGGGTGCCTACGAGCAGTACTTC; cdr3_aa: CASSPWVGAYEQYF
j_call: TRBJ2-3; v_call: TRBV5-1; d_call: -; clone_size: -; cdr3_nt: TGCGCCAGCAGCTTAGGAGATCTGATCCCTAGCACAGATACGCAGTATTTT; cdr3_aa: CASSLGDLIPSTDTQYF
j_call: TRBJ1-1; v_call: TRBV27; d_call: -; clone_size: few; cdr3_nt: TGTGCCAGCAGTTTGAGGCGTCGTACTGAAGCTTTCTTT; cdr3_aa: CASSLRRRTEAFF
j_call: TRBJ1-5; v_call: TRBV10-3; d_call: -; clone_size: few; cdr3_nt: TGTGCCACCCGGGATGGGTTTGGAGATCAGCCCCAGCATTTT; cdr3_aa: CATRDGFGDQPQHF
j_call: TRBJ2-2; v_call: TRBV7-6; d_call: -; clone_size: -; cdr3_nt: TGTGCCAGCAGCTTATTCGGGGCCTCGGGCACCGGGGAGCTGTTTTTT; cdr3_aa: CASSLFGASGTGELFF
j_call: TRBJ1-4; v_call: TRBV27; d_call: TRBD1; clone_size: -; cdr3_nt: TGTGCCAGCAGTCCCAACAGGGGCTTAAATGAAAAACTGTTTTTT; cdr3_aa: CASSPNRGLNEKLFF
j_call: TRBJ2-1; v_call: TRBV5-1; d_call: TRBD2; clone_size: -; cdr3_nt: TGCGCCAGCAGCGGGCCTCAGCGGGGGGGCTCTAGTGAGCAGTTCTTC; cdr3_aa: CASSGPQRGGSSEQFF
j_call: TRBJ2-7; v_call: TRBV7-6; d_call: -; clone_size: -; cdr3_nt: TGTGCCAGCAGCCCCAGTAAACGGGACGGAACCTACGAGCAGTACTTC; cdr3_aa: CASSPSKRDGTYEQYF
j_call: TRBJ2-3; v_call: TRBV20-1; d_call: -; clone_size: few; cdr3_nt: TGCAGTGCTAGAGAAAAGAGAACAGATACGCAGTATTTT; cdr3_aa: CSAREKRTDTQYF
j_call: TRBJ2-1; v_call: TRBV14; d_call: TRBD2; clone_size: few; cdr3_nt: TGTGCCAGCGGTACCCATAGCGGGGGGGCCGGCAATGAGCAGTTCTTC; cdr3_aa: CASGTHSGGAGNEQFF
j_call: TRBJ2-1; v_call: TRBV20-1; d_call: TRBD2; clone_size: -; cdr3_nt: TGCAGTGCTAGTCGCCTAGCGGGGGGGCTAGATGAGCAGTTCTTC; cdr3_aa: CSASRLAGGLDEQFF
j_call: TRBJ1-1; v_call: TRBV12-3/TRBV12-4; d_call: TRBD1; clone_size: -; cdr3_nt: TGTGCCAGCAGTCCCGGACAGGGCGTCATCTCCGAAGCTTTCTTT; cdr3_aa: CASSPGQGVISEAFF
j_call: TRBJ2-3; v_call: TRBV5-6; d_call: TRBD1; clone_size: few; cdr3_nt: TGTGCCAGCAGCTCAGGGGGATTTCCGACAGATACGCAGTATTTT; cdr3_aa: CASSSGGFPTDTQYF
j_call: TRBJ1-1; v_call: TRBV10-3; d_call: -; clone_size: -; cdr3_nt: TGTGCCATCAGCCTACAGGGACACACTGAAGCTTTCTTT; cdr3_aa: CAISLQGHTEAFF
j_call: TRBJ1-5; v_call: TRBV9; d_call: -; clone_size: few; cdr3_nt: TGTGCCAGCAGCCTATCTATGGGGGATCAGCCCCAGCATTTT; cdr3_aa: CASSLSMGDQPQHF
j_call: TRBJ2-3; v_call: TRBV7-2; d_call: TRBD2; clone_size: many; cdr3_nt: TGTGCCAGCAGCTTAGCACTAGCGGGGGGCACAGATACGCAGTATTTT; cdr3_aa: CASSLALAGGTDTQYF
j_call: TRBJ1-4; v_call: TRBV20-1; d_call: -; clone_size: -; cdr3_nt: TGCAGTGCTAGAGGGGGGGCGCGGGATGAAAAACTGTTTTTT; cdr3_aa: CSARGGARDEKLFF
j_call: TRBJ1-2; v_call: TRBV5-5; d_call: -; clone_size: -; cdr3_nt: TGTGCCAGCAGCTTGGTTATAAACTATGGCTACACCTTC; cdr3_aa: CASSLVINYGYTF
j_call: TRBJ2-1; v_call: TRBV9; d_call: TRBD1; clone_size: few; cdr3_nt: TGTGCCAGCAGCGCAACAGGGGCAAGCTCCTACAATGAGCAGTTCTTC; cdr3_aa: CASSATGASSYNEQFF
j_call: TRBJ1-1; v_call: TRBV29-1; d_call: -; clone_size: few; cdr3_nt: TGCAGCGCCAGAGGGGACACTGAAGCTTTCTTT; cdr3_aa: CSARGDTEAFF
j_call: TRBJ2-7; v_call: TRBV20-1; d_call: -; clone_size: few; cdr3_nt: TGCAGTGCTAGAGATGTAGGGAGCTCCTACGAGCAGTACTTC; cdr3_aa: CSARDVGSSYEQYF
j_call: TRBJ2-3; v_call: TRBV4-3; d_call: TRBD2; clone_size: few; cdr3_nt: TGCGCCAGCAGCCAAGGCGGGGGGGGTAGCACAGATACGCAGTATTTT; cdr3_aa: CASSQGGGGSTDTQYF
j_call: TRBJ1-1; v_call: TRBV5-1; d_call: -; clone_size: -; cdr3_nt: TGCTCCAGCAGCCGGAGTGAGGGCACTGAAGCTTTCTTT; cdr3_aa: CSSSRSEGTEAFF
j_call: TRBJ1-2; v_call: TRBV12-3/TRBV12-4; d_call: TRBD1; clone_size: few; cdr3_nt: TGTGCCAGCAGATATGCACAGGGGAGTGATGGCTACACCTTC; cdr3_aa: CASRYAQGSDGYTF
j_call: TRBJ1-2; v_call: TRBV7-2; d_call: TRBD1; clone_size: few; cdr3_nt: TGTGCCAGCAGCTTAGAAACAGGGGGCAGTGGCTATGGCTACACCTTC; cdr3_aa: CASSLETGGSGYGYTF
j_call: TRBJ1-2; v_call: TRBV4-3; d_call: -; clone_size: few; cdr3_nt: TGCGCCAACCCACAGGGAATAGGTGGCTACACCTTC; cdr3_aa: CANPQGIGGYTF
j_call: TRBJ2-5; v_call: TRBV21-1; d_call: -; clone_size: many; cdr3_nt: TGTGCCAGGAAAAGGGAAGAGACCCAGTACTTC; cdr3_aa: CARKREETQYF
j_call: TRBJ2-6; v_call: TRBV5-1; d_call: -; clone_size: few; cdr3_nt: TGCGCCAGCAGCTACGACAGTAACTCTGGGGCCAACGTCCTGACTTTC; cdr3_aa: CASSYDSNSGANVLTF
j_call: TRBJ2-1; v_call: TRBV14; d_call: -; clone_size: -; cdr3_nt: TGTGCCAGCAGCCAGTCGGGGGCCCTCTACTACAATGAGCAGTTCTTC; cdr3_aa: CASSQSGALYYNEQFF
j_call: TRBJ2-3; v_call: TRBV20-1; d_call: -; clone_size: few; cdr3_nt: TGCAGTGCTAGCTCTGGGGATACGCAGTATTTT; cdr3_aa: CSASSGDTQYF
j_call: TRBJ1-1; v_call: TRBV6-5; d_call: -; clone_size: few; cdr3_nt: TGTGCCAGCAGTTACTTGCAGGGGAACACTGAAGCTTTCTTT; cdr3_aa: CASSYLQGNTEAFF
j_call: TRBJ2-5; v_call: TRBV5-6; d_call: -; clone_size: few; cdr3_nt: TGTGCCAGCAGCTTGCCCATTACGGGGCAGGAGACCCAGTACTTC; cdr3_aa: CASSLPITGQETQYF
j_call: TRBJ2-6; v_call: TRBV5-4; d_call: -; clone_size: many; cdr3_nt: TGTGCCAGCAGCTCGGCAGAGTACGTCCTTAACTCTGGGGCCAACGTCCTGACTTTC; cdr3_aa: CASSSAEYVLNSGANVLTF
j_call: TRBJ2-3; v_call: TRBV7-2; d_call: TRBD2; clone_size: -; cdr3_nt: TGTGCCAGCAGCTTAAGCGCGGGGGGGACAGATACGCAGTATTTT; cdr3_aa: CASSLSAGGTDTQYF
j_call: TRBJ1-5; v_call: TRBV7-9; d_call: TRBD1; clone_size: few; cdr3_nt: TGTGCCAGCAGCTTGGGGGCCGGGACAGGGAGGGGTCAGCCCCAGCATTTT; cdr3_aa: CASSLGAGTGRGQPQHF
j_call: TRBJ1-2; v_call: TRBV7-9; d_call: TRBD1; clone_size: few; cdr3_nt: TGTGCCAGCAGCTTACACAGGGGAGACTATGGCTACACCTTC; cdr3_aa: CASSLHRGDYGYTF
j_call: TRBJ1-2; v_call: TRBV20-1; d_call: TRBD1; clone_size: few; cdr3_nt: TGCAGTGCTAGAGATATTACAGGGGTTGGCTACACCTTC; cdr3_aa: CSARDITGVGYTF
j_call: TRBJ1-1; v_call: TRBV19; d_call: -; clone_size: few; cdr3_nt: TGTGCCAGTAGTATATCTCCGGGACCTGAAGCTTTCTTT; cdr3_aa: CASSISPGPEAFF
j_call: TRBJ2-7; v_call: TRBV9; d_call: -; clone_size: -; cdr3_nt: TGTGCCAGCAGCCATCCTTCGGGGGGCGACGAGCAGTACTTC; cdr3_aa: CASSHPSGGDEQYF
j_call: TRBJ2-5; v_call: TRBV29-1; d_call: -; clone_size: few; cdr3_nt: TGCAGCGTTGTCCACCGGGGGACAGCACAAGAGACCCAGTACTTC; cdr3_aa: CSVVHRGTAQETQYF
j_call: TRBJ2-7; v_call: TRBV12-3/TRBV12-4; d_call: -; clone_size: many; cdr3_nt: TGTGCCAGCAGCTTTGGGTACGAGCAGTACTTC; cdr3_aa: CASSFGYEQYF
j_call: TRBJ2-1; v_call: TRBV7-9; d_call: -; clone_size: few; cdr3_nt: TGTGCCAGCACGGACAGCAACTACAATGAGCAGTTCTTC; cdr3_aa: CASTDSNYNEQFF
j_call: TRBJ1-2; v_call: TRBV12-3/TRBV12-4; d_call: TRBD1; clone_size: few; cdr3_nt: TGTGCCAGCAGTCCGACAGGGGGTTTTAACTATGGCTACACCTTC; cdr3_aa: CASSPTGGFNYGYTF
j_call: TRBJ2-5; v_call: TRBV20-1; d_call: TRBD2; clone_size: -; cdr3_nt: TGCAGTGCTAGAGGGTGGAGTAGCGGGGACCAAGAGACCCAGTACTTC; cdr3_aa: CSARGWSSGDQETQYF
j_call: TRBJ1-3; v_call: TRBV5-1; d_call: -; clone_size: -; cdr3_nt: TGCGCCAGCAGTCCGGGACAAACCTCTGGAAACACCATATATTTT; cdr3_aa: CASSPGQTSGNTIYF
j_call: TRBJ2-1; v_call: TRBV29-1; d_call: -; clone_size: many; cdr3_nt: TGCAGCGCGCGTGCCTACAATGAGCAGTTCTTC; cdr3_aa: CSARAYNEQFF
j_call: TRBJ2-5; v_call: TRBV6-5; d_call: -; clone_size: -; cdr3_nt: TGTGCCAGCAGTTACACGGCAGGGGAAGAGACCCAGTACTTC; cdr3_aa: CASSYTAGEETQYF
j_call: TRBJ2-7; v_call: TRBV7-2; d_call: -; clone_size: -; cdr3_nt: TGTGCCAGCAGCTTAGCGCCTGGGCCGGTGGAGCAGTACTTC; cdr3_aa: CASSLAPGPVEQYF
j_call: TRBJ2-1; v_call: TRBV20-1; d_call: TRBD2; clone_size: -; cdr3_nt: TGCAGTGCTAGCCCCGGGGGGAGTGAGCAGTTCTTC; cdr3_aa: CSASPGGSEQFF
j_call: TRBJ1-2; v_call: TRBV2; d_call: -; clone_size: many; cdr3_nt: TGTGCCAGCAGTGCGGGGGGTGGCTATGGCTACACCTTC; cdr3_aa: CASSAGGGYGYTF
j_call: TRBJ2-5; v_call: TRBV29-1; d_call: -; clone_size: -; cdr3_nt: TGCAGCGTTGAACGGGAGACCCAGTACTTC; cdr3_aa: CSVERETQYF